A single T cell receptor beta chain is shown here with its context. No cognate antigen has been identified for it. Receptor amplification or capture employed the immunoSEQ multiplex PCR assay. For the multiplex PCR, a mixture combining 60 forward primers for TCR Vbeta segments and 13 reverse primers for TCR Jbeta segments was used. A multiplex PCR assay on genomic DNA amplified the CDR3 region of rearranged TCR beta genes. The amplified TCR beta libraries were sequenced on the Illumina HiSeq System as 87-base-pair reads. As for how the authors treated the data: A later analysis tallied 75 million to 95 million unique TCR beta chains across the 666 repertoires, and about 10 million of those chains were shared by two or more donors. To remove PCR and sequencing errors, raw reads were error-corrected and collapsed into unique sequences using a nearest-neighbor algorithm that merged closely related sequences. V, D and J gene segments were assigned by aligning CDR3 sequences to IMGT reference sequences. For a sequence to be retained, a match of at least six nucleotides to both a V gene segment and a J gene segment was required. Rearrangements were classified as productive when the CDR3 lacked stop codons and remained in frame with V and J, and all other rearrangements were classified as non-productive. Following IMGT convention, CDR3 was defined as the stretch from the second conserved V-encoded cysteine to the conserved J-encoded phenylalanine. Sequences without an unambiguous match to a single V gene segment were excluded from the earlier analysis of about 630 of the donors. An earlier analysis of several hundred of the donors called V segments functional above 56.7% productive rearrangements and segregating when the between-donor standard deviation exceeded 5%. To diagnose cytomegalovirus status from the catalog of TCR beta chain sequences, a statistical classification framework was built. V and J gene assignment, in a later analysis, came from comparing TCR nucleotide sequences with IMGT/GENE-DB human TR gene sequences. In a later analysis, CDR3 sequences and most-parsimonious VDJ recombination scenarios were assigned using the TCRdist pipeline. A later analysis defined each TCR beta chain by its CDR3 amino acid sequence plus V-gene family, and excluded reads lacking a unique V-gene family. In a later analysis, approximately 640 highly shared, low-generation-probability nucleotide sequences were removed to address suspected cross-contamination and a sequencing artifact. In a later analysis, a clonal expansion index was calculated for each public chain from normalized within-repertoire ranks of inferred template counts. In a later analysis, generation probabilities were computed with a VDJ recombination model fitted to out-of-frame rearrangements, and the resulting probabilities were checked against IGoR. In a later analysis, hypergeometric tests were used to score TCR-TCR, TCR-HLA and TCR-CMV co-occurrence, with a repertoire-size bias correction applied to TCR pairs. A later analysis estimated false discovery rates by permuting HLA or CMV assignments 20 times. In a later analysis, co-occurring TCRs were grouped using DBSCAN, with TCRdist sequence similarity added in when clustering inside HLA-allele-positive subsets. Repertoires with fewer than 30,000 or more than 120,000 public chains, plus five repertoires with anomalous nucleotide sharing, were excluded from co-occurrence clustering. In TCRdb, the immuneACCESS table is reduced to in-frame sequences with V and J assigned. These tables do not hold every clone; where another copy was compared, an unresolved V gene accounts for under half, and the others remain unexplained. V and J calls and clone size are copied from that table; D and trimming were computed from the DNA. This sample's table carries about 160,000 clones. 1.3% of the sample is taken by the ten largest.

Deletion took 7 bases off V and 6 bases off J, with a span of 16 bases between the germline ends. The CDR3 runs 13 amino acids, cysteine and phenylalanine included. The DNA shown is the 39-base CDR3, in frame from base 1. The germline V gene encodes CDR1 GTSNPN and CDR2 SVGIG (reference sequence). The data were taken from a study of cytomegalovirus exposure and HLA in healthy donors (dated by TCRdb to between 2016 and 2019). General notes on the study: In an earlier analysis of 587 of the donors, roughly 300 Gb of sequence data and 100 million or so unique TCR beta sequences from about 190 million T cells were reported. The study was designed to test whether signatures of past pathogen exposure could be identified by cataloging public T cell receptors. In a later analysis, previously published TCR beta repertoires from 600 to 850 donors were re-analyzed and high-resolution HLA genotyping was added so that TCR occurrence patterns could be studied. Roughly five DR-DQ haplotypes were treated as single units for association and clustering because of strong linkage in the cohort. A later genetic analysis took genome-wide SNP genotypes for about 55% of the 666 donors and used that subset as a discovery cohort. In an earlier analysis of roughly 580 of the donors, high-throughput TCR beta sequencing was used to judge whether each TCR beta V gene segment behaved as functional or pseudogenic. To predict cytomegalovirus infection status, the study brought together high-throughput TCR immunosequencing, statistical association of individual TCRs with disease status, and machine learning. The number of donors typed differed by locus, with roughly 620-630 for A, B, C, DRB1 and DQB1, over 500 for DQA1, about 610 for DPA1, and 472 for DPB1. HLA typing covered class I and class II loci at four-digit resolution. All discovery cohort repertoires had been generated on a single sequencing platform. About 330 gigabases of sequencing data and 70 million to 95 million unique TCR sequences made up an early release that covered roughly 670 HLA-typed donors. A separate validation cohort of some 130 different subjects was used in addition to the approximately 640-subject first cohort. Donor age, sex, ethnicity and CMV serostatus were compiled together with the repertoire data. Using immunosequencing, the study profiled T cell repertoires from 500 to 800 subjects and related those repertoires to cytomegalovirus serostatus. Among 300 to 500 genotyped donors of the cohort, an average of approximately 200,000 unique TCR beta nucleotide sequences was sequenced per donor, of which 15% to 20% were non-productive. In the later analysis, no new phenotypic data were used to find candidate immune exposures; instead, reliance was placed on TCR beta sequences and their occurrence across donors. The genetic ancestry cluster associated with self-reported Caucasian donors included 80% to 90% of the roughly 410 genotyped donors. The full study reports these points: A further reported finding was that TCR beta sequences accurately predicted the HLA-A and HLA-B alleles for most subjects in the first cohort. A later analysis associated around 16,000 TCR beta sequences with specific HLA alleles at a false discovery rate of 0.05. Correlated functional status among segregating V segments might reflect linkage disequilibrium, but an unknown experimental factor could not be ruled out. Compared with equally common non-associated chains, HLA-associated TCR beta chains in a later analysis were more clonally expanded and had lower generation probabilities. Assigning TCR associations to individual alleles was difficult when HLA alleles, especially DR and DQ, strongly co-occurred. Broadly in line with IMGT annotations, most TCR beta V segments showed up in productive rearrangements about 87% or about 30% of the time in an earlier analysis of several hundred of the donors. Most TCR sequences were seen in very few donors, while some public TCRs were found in many individuals. Because the 87-base-pair reads could not distinguish some IMGT-functional V segments, including TRBV6-2 and TRBV6-3, those segments were excluded. Several of the top co-occurrence clusters appeared to be linked to parvovirus B19, influenza, CMV and Epstein-Barr virus, according to a later analysis. In a later analysis, the rate of TCR association differed among HLA loci, with DRB1 alleles having the most associated TCRs and HLA-C alleles having the fewest. V-gene and J-gene trimming of TCR beta chains was associated with a missense DCLRE1C variant in a later genetic analysis, and the association was replicated in an independent cohort. A later genetic analysis reported fewer N-insertions in productive TCRs among donors in an Asian-associated ancestry cluster than the roughly 670-donor mean. For the cohort, immune exposure information was limited to CMV serostatus. Presence/absence analyses assumed roughly uniform sequencing depth across donors, an assumption that may not hold. The authors suggested that the approach could potentially be generalized to other disease states and immunological phenotypes. Because counts were too low, fewer than 20 rarely observed V segments, including chromosome 9 orphons, were excluded from the earlier analysis of 587 of the donors. Cytomegalovirus status was reported to be diagnosed by the classifier with high specificity and sensitivity in both the original and validation cohorts. Only TCR beta chains were sequenced in this cohort, and the absence of alpha or paired-chain data limited detectable features. In the study, some 160 TCR beta chains were listed as associated with cytomegalovirus. Because some donors lacked HLA typing at each locus, the association tests relied only on the typed subset. A cluster of highly shared sequence variants was judged likely to be a technical artifact of the sequencing pipeline. In vitro tests confirmed that three of the cytomegalovirus-associated TCR beta chains recognize cytomegalovirus antigens. Most CMV-associated TCR beta chains appeared to be HLA-restricted in a later analysis, and the HLA associations seemed to be driven largely by CMV exposure.

The cohort was made up of under 800 healthy bone marrow donors. At the time of sampling, every cohort member was nominally healthy, though immune exposures that went unrecorded were likely present. The donor was CMV seronegative and was included in the group of a few hundred seronegative cohort members. Each donor provided a peripheral blood sample, and peripheral blood mononuclear cells were used for TCR beta sequencing. The Qiagen DNeasy Blood Extraction Kit was used to extract genomic DNA from the blood cell samples. The TCR originated in a woman in her fifties or sixties in good health and CMV-seronegative. Sequenced input: PBMCs. The V gene is TRBV30 and the J gene is TRBJ2-4; the best D guess is TRBD2, with 5 bases matching. CDR3 sequence: CAYDRDWRNIQYF. The DNA sequence is TGTGCCTACGACCGGGATTGGAGAAACATTCAGTACTTC.